Following are 16 T cell receptor beta chains from one sample sequenced in a study of control samples from healthy donors and cancer patients. Profiled with immunoSEQ multiplex PCR; TCRdb holds only in-frame clones, not every one. Of more than 100,000 clones in the sample, approximately 90% were seen once. The specimen was blood. These receptors all stem from a woman aged 18-30 years in good health.

The rearrangement links TRBV28 to TRBJ2-2; D call uncertain. The length of the CDR3 is 16 residues. V lost 3 bases and J 6 bases, leaving 17 bases between the germline ends. The germline CDR1 and CDR2 sequences are MDHEN and SYDVKM. The CDR3 is CASSFNSWGLSGELFF. The CDR3 nucleotides read TGTGCCAGCAGTTTTAACTCGTGGGGATTATCCGGGGAGCTGTTTTTT.

This clone has only one observation. This sequence joins TRBV5-5 and TRBJ2-7; TRBD1 might be the D (5 bases). The germline gives CDR1 SGHKS, CDR2 YYEKEE (reference sequence). The CDR3 covers 14 residues. Trimming left V 1 base short and J 2 bases short, with 10 bases between. CDR3 region: CASSLLTGPYEQYF. In nucleotides, the CDR3 is TGTGCCAGCAGCTTGCTTACAGGTCCCTACGAGCAGTACTTC.

This sequence joins TRBV5-8 and TRBJ2-5; TRBD2 matches at 9 bases. V was clipped by 4 bases and J by 3 bases; unmatched bases: 7. Germline V gives CDR1 SGHTS, CDR2 YDEGEE. This CDR3 contains 15 residues. The CDR3: CASSPGRGGKETQYF. CDR3 DNA sequence: TGTGCCAGCAGCCCCGGGCGGGGGGGCAAAGAGACCCAGTACTTC. Drawing the rest from reference TRBV5-8 and TRBJ2-5, the complete variable domain is EAGVTQSPTHLIKTRGQQATLRCSPISGHTSVYWYQQALGLGLQFLLWYDEGEERNRGNFPPRFSGRQFPNYSSELNVNALELEDSALYLCASSPGRGGKETQYFGPGTRLLVL.

The V and J genes are TRBV4-3 and TRBJ1-1; TRBD1 aligns across 8 bases. V lost 1 base, J lost 5 bases, and 9 bases stayed unmatched. The CDR3 length is 16 residues. CDR1 is LGHNA and CDR2 is YSLEER in the germline V gene. This CDR3 is CASSQVPGQGGTEAFF. The CDR3 DNA follows: TGCGCCAGCAGCCAAGTTCCAGGACAGGGCGGGACTGAAGCTTTCTTT.

This chain connects TRBV29-1 to TRBJ2-3; the D gene is possibly TRBD2 (5 bases). Germline CDR1 is SQVTM and CDR2 is ANQGSEA. The CDR3 length is 15 residues. With 5 bases removed from V and 2 bases from J, the gap between germline ends came to 17 bases. CDR3 coding DNA: TGCAGCGTTAAAGTCCCCGGGGATCTCACAGATACGCAGTATTTT. Encoded protein: CSVKVPGDLTDTQYF.

The genes are TRBV11-1 and TRBJ2-2; TRBD1 agrees at 9 bases. Germline V lookup: CDR1 SGHAT, CDR2 FQDESV (reference sequence). The junction had 7 bases not matched to a gene; V was cut back by 4 bases and J by 4 bases. There are 16 residues in the CDR3. This CDR3 reads CASSSTGTGITGELFF. CDR3 DNA sequence: TGTGCCAGCAGCTCTACGGGGACAGGGATCACCGGGGAGCTGTTTTTT. Together with reference TRBV11-1 and TRBJ2-2, the CDR3 gives the full variable domain: EAEVAQSPRYKITEKSQAVAFWCDPISGHATLYWYRQILGQGPELLVQFQDESVVDDSQLPKDRFSAERLKGVDSTLKIQPAELGDSAMYLCASSSTGTGITGELFFGEGSRLTVL.

The CDR3 DNA sequence: TGCGCCAGCAGCCAAGATCGGGCGCACGGGGATCCCAAAAACATTCAGTACTTC. The encoded protein is CASSQDRAHGDPKNIQYF. The J gene is TRBJ2-4, the V gene TRBV4-3; D might be TRBD2 (5 bases). Per the germline V gene, CDR1 is LGHNA and CDR2 is YSLEER. V shed 0 bases and J shed 2 bases, with 17 bases lying between them. The CDR3 spans 18 residues.

The chain uses TRBV7-2 and TRBJ2-2, with 8 positions matching TRBD2. The CDR3 consists of 14 residues. The trim removed 3 bases at V and 7 bases at J, leaving 4 bases unmatched. Germline V gene lookup returns CDR1 SGHTA and CDR2 FQGNSA. CDR3: CASSLGGGNGELFF. The CDR3 bases are TGTGCCAGCAGCTTGGGCGGGGGGAACGGGGAGCTGTTTTTT.

This chain uses TRBV6-5 with TRBJ2-3, with unresolved D. Per the germline V gene, CDR1 is MNHEY and CDR2 is SVGAGI. V gave up 1 base and J gave up 3 bases, with 5 bases separating them. This CDR3 is built from 13 residues. The CDR3 loop reads CASSYWPTDTQYF. CDR3 nucleotide sequence: TGTGCCAGCAGTTACTGGCCGACAGATACGCAGTATTTT.

J is TRBJ2-4 and V is TRBV29-1; 10 positions agree with TRBD1. This CDR3 region has 14 residues. Germline CDR1 SQVTM, CDR2 ANQGSEA. J lost 5 bases, V lost 7 bases, and 8 bases had no gene match. The CDR3 loop reads CSAQPDRGQNIQYF. The CDR3 DNA reads TGCAGCGCCCAACCCGACAGGGGGCAAAACATTCAGTACTTC. Drawing the rest from reference TRBV29-1 and TRBJ2-4, the complete variable domain is SAVISQKPSRDICQRGTSLTIQCQVDSQVTMMFWYRQQPGQSLTLIATANQGSEATYESGFVIDKFPISRPNLTFSTLTVSNMSPEDSSIYLCSAQPDRGQNIQYFGAGTRLSVL.

The chain couples TRBV28 to TRBJ2-1, with D perhaps matching TRBD2 (7 bases). V gave up 3 bases and J gave up 4 bases, with 25 bases separating them. Germline CDR1 MDHEN, CDR2 SYDVKM. This CDR3 has 19 amino acids. The CDR3 nucleotides are TGTGCCAGCAGTTTTGGTGTGATGGCGGGGGCCCCTGAGTACAATGAGCAGTTCTTC. It encodes CASSFGVMAGAPEYNEQFF. The full variable domain, in which reference TRBV28 and TRBJ2-1 provide the parts outside the CDR3, is DVKVTQSSRYLVKRTGEKVFLECVQDMDHENMFWYRQDPGLGLRLIYFSYDVKMKEKGDIPEGYSVSREKKERFSLILESASTNQTSMYLCASSFGVMAGAPEYNEQFFGPGTRLTVL.

V gene TRBV28 combines with J gene TRBJ1-4; D is possibly TRBD1 (5 bases). Trimming stripped 4 bases from V and 0 bases from J, with 15 bases between. The CDR3 totals 17 residues. CDR1 is MDHEN and CDR2 is SYDVKM in the germline V gene. The CDR3 reads CASSSPTTVSTNEKLFF. The DNA for the CDR3 is TGTGCCAGCAGTTCCCCCACGACAGTTTCAACTAATGAAAAACTGTTTTTT.

The chain employs TRBV6-2 or TRBV6-3 and TRBJ1-2; 7 bases agree with TRBD1. Germline CDR1 and CDR2: MNHEY and SVGEGT. This CDR3 comprises 15 residues. Losses at the gene ends were 2 bases for V and 2 bases for J; bases not matched to a gene: 5. The CDR3 sequence is CASSYPRQGNYGYTF. CDR3 bases: TGTGCCAGCAGTTACCCCCGACAGGGCAACTATGGCTACACCTTC.

J is TRBJ1-1 and V is TRBV20-1; D is undetermined. The CDR3 runs to 11 residues. CDR1 and CDR2 (germline): DFQATT, SNEGSKA (reference sequence). Trimming removed 5 bases from V and 1 base from J, with 5 bases in between. The CDR3 nucleotides read TGCAGTGCTCCGGGGAACACTGAAGCTTTCTTT. Translated: CSAPGNTEAFF.

The chain combines TRBV7-3 with TRBJ2-5, with TRBD2 matching 8 bases. Germline V CDR1 and CDR2: SGHTA, FQGTGA. V was clipped by 2 bases and J by 1 base; unmatched bases: 6. CDR3 size: 16 residues. CDR3 sequence reads: CASSLGIAGGQETQYF. DNA of the CDR3: TGTGCCAGCAGCTTAGGGATTGCGGGAGGCCAAGAGACCCAGTACTTC.

This chain links TRBV7-2 with TRBJ2-2, with TRBD1 as a possible D gene (6 bases). V lost 1 base to trimming and J lost 5 bases, with 8 bases between them. The germline gives CDR1 SGHTA, CDR2 FQGNSA. CDR3 length: 14 amino acids. The CDR3 nucleotides are TGTGCCAGCAGCTTAGAAGGGGGAACCGGGGAGCTGTTTTTT. Residues: CASSLEGGTGELFF.